What follows is one TCR beta chain and its context. What it binds is not known. The record originates from a study of cytomegalovirus exposure and HLA in healthy donors. As for the study in general: Roughly 180 million T cells yielded some 100 million unique TCR beta sequences, as an earlier analysis found. Study-level results: The authors judged a highly shared variant cluster likely a sequencing artifact.

This CDR3 is 13 amino acids long. In germline, CDR1 is SNHLY, CDR2 FYNNEI. The germline V and J ends were trimmed by 7 bases and 1 base, with 10 bases remaining between them. The PCR used 60 Vbeta and 13 Jbeta primers. The assay was immunoSEQ multiplex PCR, and TCRdb's table has in-frame clones only and misses some. The sample has about 190,000 clones; 70% to 80% are singletons. V and J are TRBV2 and TRBJ1-1, with D possibly matching TRBD1 (5 bases). The receptor was derived from a young woman in good health and CMV-seropositive. Sample: PBMCs. CDR3 amino acids: CASTLTGNTEAFF. The CDR3 DNA is TGTGCCAGCACTCTAACAGGGAACACTGAAGCTTTCTTT. Full variable domain (missing parts from reference TRBV2 and TRBJ1-1): EPEVTQTPSHQVTQMGQEVILRCVPISNHLYFYWYRQILGQKVEFLVSFYNNEISEKSEIFDDQFSVERPDGSNFTLKIRSTKLEDSAMYFCASTLTGNTEAFFGQGTRLTVV.